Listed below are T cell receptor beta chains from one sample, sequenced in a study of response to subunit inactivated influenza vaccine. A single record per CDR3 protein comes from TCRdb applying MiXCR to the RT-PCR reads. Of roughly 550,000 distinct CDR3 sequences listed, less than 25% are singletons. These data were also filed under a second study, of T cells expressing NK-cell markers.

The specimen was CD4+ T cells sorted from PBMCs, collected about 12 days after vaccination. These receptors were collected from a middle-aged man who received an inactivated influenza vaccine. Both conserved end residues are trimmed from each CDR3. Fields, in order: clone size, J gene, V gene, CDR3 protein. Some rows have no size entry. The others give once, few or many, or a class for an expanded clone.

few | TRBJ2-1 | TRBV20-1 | SRRTSGLYNEQF
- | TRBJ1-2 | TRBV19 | ASSINSANNYGYT
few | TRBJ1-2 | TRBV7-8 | ASSLSLAGTNYGYT
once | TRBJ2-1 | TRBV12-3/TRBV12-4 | ASSLRQSDEQF
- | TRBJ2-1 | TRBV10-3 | AIRGQSNEQF
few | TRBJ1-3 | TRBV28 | ASSVPGQQRNTIY
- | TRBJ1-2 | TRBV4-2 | ASSQEFDRDNGYT
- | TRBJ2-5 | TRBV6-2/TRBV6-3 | ASSTGWGSETQY
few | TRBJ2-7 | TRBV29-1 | SVASQGTYEQY
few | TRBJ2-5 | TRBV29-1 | SVETATGIRKETQY
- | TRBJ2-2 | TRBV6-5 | ASSYVRDRGQAGELF
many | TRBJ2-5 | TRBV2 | ASSRIGARGLKTQY
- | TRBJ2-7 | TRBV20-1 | SALYGDHRVGEKY
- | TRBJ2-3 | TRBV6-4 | ASRRLAGEVDTQY
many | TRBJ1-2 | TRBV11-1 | ASSFVSGRRTAIDYGYT
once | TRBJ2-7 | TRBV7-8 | ASSLAHYLGVEQY
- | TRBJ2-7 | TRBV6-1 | ASRRSGGSHEQY
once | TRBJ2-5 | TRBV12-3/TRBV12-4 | ASSYTTKETQY
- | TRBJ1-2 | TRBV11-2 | ASSIDRGSLGYGYT
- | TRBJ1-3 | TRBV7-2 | ASSFQGAPGNTIY
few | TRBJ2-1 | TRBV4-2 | ASSQDRDREQF
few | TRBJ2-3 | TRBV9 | ASSGTGTGGPTTQY
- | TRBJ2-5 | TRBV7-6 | ASSTGSAGETQY
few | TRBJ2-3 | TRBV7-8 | ASSLTRPFGTDTQY
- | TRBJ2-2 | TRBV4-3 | ASSQALAGGNTGELF
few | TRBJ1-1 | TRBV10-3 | AISELRDRGNTEAF
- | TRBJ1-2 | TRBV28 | ASRPGPLNYGYT
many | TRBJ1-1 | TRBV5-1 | ASRGGVNTEAF
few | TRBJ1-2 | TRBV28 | ASRRDIGYT
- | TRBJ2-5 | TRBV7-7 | ASSVWRAPETQY
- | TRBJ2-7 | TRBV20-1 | SARDSGTGRNEQY
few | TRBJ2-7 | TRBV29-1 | SVEDTATRQY
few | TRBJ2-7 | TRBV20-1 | SARRAGTSLYEQY
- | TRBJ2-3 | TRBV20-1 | SGDAASTDTQY
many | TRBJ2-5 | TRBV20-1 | SARSGQGDRETQY
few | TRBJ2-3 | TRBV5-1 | ASSPRASTDTQY
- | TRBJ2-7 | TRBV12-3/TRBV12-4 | ASSLERALMSEQY
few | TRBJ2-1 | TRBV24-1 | ATSGGGTNEQF
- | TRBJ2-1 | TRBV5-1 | ASRLGVNEQF
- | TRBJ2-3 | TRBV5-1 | ASSDGLSITADTQY
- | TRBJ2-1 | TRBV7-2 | ASSRSSGLYNEQF
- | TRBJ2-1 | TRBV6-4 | ASSPFYSYNEQF
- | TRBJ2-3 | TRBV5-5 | ASSLDYGTDTQY
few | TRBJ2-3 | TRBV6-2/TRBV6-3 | ASRDLGPDTQY
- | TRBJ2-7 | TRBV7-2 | ASSPVGGQPYEQY
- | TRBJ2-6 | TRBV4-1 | ASTPTGVHPFVFSGANVLT
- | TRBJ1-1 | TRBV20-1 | SALRQGARAF
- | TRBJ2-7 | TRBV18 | ASSLGQQAYEQY
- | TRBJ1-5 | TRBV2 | ASSDGTPQH
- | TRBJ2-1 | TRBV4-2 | ASSQEVVAGNEQF